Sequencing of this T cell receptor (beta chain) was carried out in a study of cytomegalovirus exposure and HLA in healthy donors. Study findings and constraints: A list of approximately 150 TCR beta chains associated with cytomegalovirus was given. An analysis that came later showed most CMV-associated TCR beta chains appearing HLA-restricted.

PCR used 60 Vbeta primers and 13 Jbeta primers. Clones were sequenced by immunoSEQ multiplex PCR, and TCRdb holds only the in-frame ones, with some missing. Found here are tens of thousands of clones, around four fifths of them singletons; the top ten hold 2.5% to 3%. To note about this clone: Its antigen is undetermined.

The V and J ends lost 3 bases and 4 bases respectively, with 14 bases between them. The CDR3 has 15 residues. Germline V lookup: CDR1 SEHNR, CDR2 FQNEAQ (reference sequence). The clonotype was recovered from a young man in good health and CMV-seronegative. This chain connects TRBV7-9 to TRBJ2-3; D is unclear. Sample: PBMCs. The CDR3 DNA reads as TGTGCCAGCAGCTTCATCGAATTTGGCCCAGATACGCAGTATTTT. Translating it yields CASSFIEFGPDTQYF.